The 28 T cell receptor beta chains reported below all come from one sample, sequenced in a study of cytomegalovirus exposure and HLA in healthy donors. Clones were read by immunoSEQ multiplex PCR, and TCRdb kept only the in-frame ones, dropping some. Found here are 260,000 or so clones, about 87% of them singletons; the top ten hold approximately 2.5%. Input material: PBMCs. The receptors were sampled from a man aged 18 to 30 in good health and CMV-seronegative.

This clone was observed a single time. The chain uses TRBV6-1 and TRBJ2-5; 10 nucleotides line up with TRBD2. This CDR3 region has 17 residues. Trimming at V came to 3 bases and at J to 7 bases, leaving 14 bases not matched to a gene. Germline V lookup: CDR1 MNHNS, CDR2 SASEGT. The CDR3 here is CASSDWRASGGGWTQYF. The CDR3 region has the DNA TGTGCCAGCAGTGACTGGAGGGCTAGCGGGGGTGGGTGGACCCAGTACTTC.

This clone was picked up one time. Other DNA sequences in this specimen translate into the identical CDR3. This chain connects TRBV27 to TRBJ2-7; 7 bases are a match to TRBD1. V shed 4 bases, J shed 0 bases, and the junction held 0 bases outside the gene matches. Germline lookup yields CDR1 MNHEY and CDR2 SMNVEV (reference sequence). This CDR3 contains 13 residues. CDR3: CASSYRGSYEQYF. CDR3 coding DNA: TGTGCCAGCAGTTACAGGGGCTCCTACGAGCAGTACTTC.

The chain carries TRBV5-4 and TRBJ2-2, with 8 bases fitting TRBD2. The V gene end was trimmed by 0 bases and the J gene end by 4 bases; junction bases not matched to a gene: 5. Germline lookup yields CDR1 SGHNT and CDR2 YYREEE (reference sequence). There are 16 residues in the CDR3. CDR3 loop: CASSLVREGSTGELFF. The DNA of the CDR3 is TGTGCCAGCAGCTTGGTACGGGAGGGTAGCACCGGGGAGCTGTTTTTT.

J is TRBJ2-2 and V is TRBV18; 8 bases fit TRBD1. This CDR3 is 17 amino acids long. CDR1 is KGHSH, CDR2 LQKENI, per germline. V shed 3 bases and J 3 bases; nucleotides not matched to a gene: 9. CDR3 amino acids: CASSPAGGNRYTGELFF. Here the CDR3 DNA reads TGTGCCAGCTCACCTGCAGGGGGCAATCGTTACACCGGGGAGCTGTTTTTT.

V is TRBV4-3 and J is TRBJ2-1, with a weak D call TRBD1 (5 bases). Germline V gives CDR1 LGHNA, CDR2 YSLEER. Between the trimmed V and J ends, which lost 1 base and 4 bases, there was a span of 17 bases. The CDR3 runs 17 residues. DNA for the CDR3: TGCGCCAGCAGCCAAGGAAGGGGCAGCTCGCGGTACAATGAGCAGTTCTTC. Translation: CASSQGRGSSRYNEQFF.

The rearrangement uses TRBV11-3 and TRBJ2-2; no clear D. Per the germline V gene, CDR1 is SGHNT and CDR2 is YENEEA. V gave up 8 bases and J gave up 5 bases, with 9 bases separating them. CDR3 length equals 12 residues. The CDR3 loop is CASSEPTGELFF. The CDR3 nucleotides are TGTGCCAGCTCAGAACCTACCGGGGAGCTGTTTTTT.

This clone was seen a few times. The sample holds other DNA sequences that translate to the same CDR3. The CDR3, as DNA: TGTGCCAGCAGTACTGGGGGGGGCTACACCTTC. Protein: CASSTGGGYTF. V gene TRBV6-6 combines with J gene TRBJ1-2; D is possibly TRBD1 (5 bases). Trimming cost V 5 bases and J 8 bases, with 9 bases left between them. The germline gives CDR1 MNHNY, CDR2 SVGAGI (reference sequence). This CDR3 region has 11 residues.

This chain connects TRBV6-6 to TRBJ2-3; 9 nucleotides agree with TRBD1. Trimming took 10 bases from V and 2 from J; bases not matched to a gene: 4. The germline V gene encodes CDR1 MNHNY and CDR2 SVGAGI (reference sequence). The CDR3 is 13 amino acids. Written as DNA, the CDR3 is TGTGCCACCGACAGGGGGGACACAGATACGCAGTATTTT. Amino acids: CATDRGDTDTQYF.

CDR3 bases: TGTGCCAGCAGTGATCAGACAGGGGGCATTGAAAAACTGTTTTTT. Amino acid sequence: CASSDQTGGIEKLFF. J is TRBJ1-4 and V is TRBV6-6; 10 bases are shared with TRBD1. The CDR3 is made up of 15 amino acids. J lost 7 bases, V lost 5 bases, and 7 bases had no gene match. Germline V gene data show CDR1 as MNHNY and CDR2 as SVGAGI (reference sequence).

The chain recombines TRBV28 with TRBJ2-1; D ambiguous. The V end lost 3 bases, the J end lost 4 bases, and 13 bases lay between the germline ends. Germline V gene data show CDR1 as MDHEN and CDR2 as SYDVKM. The CDR3 has 15 residues. The DNA of the CDR3 is TGTGCCAGCAGTTTCGTAGACTCCTCGTACAATGAGCAGTTCTTC. Translation gives CASSFVDSSYNEQFF. Supplemented by reference TRBV28 and TRBJ2-1, the full variable domain reads DVKVTQSSRYLVKRTGEKVFLECVQDMDHENMFWYRQDPGLGLRLIYFSYDVKMKEKGDIPEGYSVSREKKERFSLILESASTNQTSMYLCASSFVDSSYNEQFFGPGTRLTVL.

This chain connects TRBV5-6 to TRBJ2-5; 9 bases fit TRBD1. The CDR3 is made up of 15 amino acids. Germline-derived CDR1 and CDR2 are SGHDT and YYEEEE. The J segment lost 2 bases and the V segment lost 4 bases, leaving 6 bases of the junction unmatched. The CDR3 here is CASSVQQGAQETQYF. The CDR3 DNA reads TGTGCCAGCAGCGTACAACAGGGGGCTCAAGAGACCCAGTACTTC.

V gene TRBV29-1 combines with J gene TRBJ2-3; 10 positions agree with TRBD2. The CDR3 loop spans 16 amino acids. Germline V gene lookup returns CDR1 SQVTM and CDR2 ANQGSEA. Trimming removed 0 bases from V and 6 bases from J; junction bases left unmatched: 9. CDR3 sequence reads: CSVEEASGGPEDTQYF. For the CDR3, the DNA is TGCAGCGTTGAAGAGGCTAGCGGGGGCCCGGAGGATACGCAGTATTTT.

This chain uses TRBV28 with TRBJ2-2; possibly TRBD2 for D (5 bases). Germline-derived CDR1 and CDR2 are MDHEN and SYDVKM. Trimming took off 6 bases at V and 5 bases at J, with 16 bases between the two ends. The CDR3 covers 15 residues. The CDR3 protein is CASSPGKRPTGELFF. CDR3 sequence (DNA): TGTGCCAGCAGCCCCGGGAAACGGCCGACCGGGGAGCTGTTTTTT.

V usage is TRBV11-3 and J usage is TRBJ2-3, with D perhaps matching TRBD1 (6 bases). Trimming removed 3 bases at V and 4 bases at J, with 8 bases between. CDR3 size: 13 residues. CDR1 is SGHNT and CDR2 is YENEEA in the germline V gene. DNA for the CDR3: TGTGCCAGCAGCTTTGAGGGGGCAGATACGCAGTATTTT. Its translation: CASSFEGADTQYF.

The chain recombines TRBV7-3 with TRBJ1-3; 9 bases agree with TRBD1. This CDR3 contains 19 residues. Germline-derived CDR1 and CDR2 are SGHTA and FQGTGA. The V gene end was trimmed by 0 bases and the J gene end by 0 bases; junction bases not matched to a gene: 9. The CDR3 region has the DNA TGTGCCAGCAGCTTAACTGTGCCGGGACAGGGAAACTCTGGAAACACCATATATTTT. Translating it yields CASSLTVPGQGNSGNTIYF.

This clone came up a few times. The J gene is TRBJ2-6, the V gene TRBV5-1; 8 nucleotides match TRBD1. The germline CDR1 and CDR2 sequences are SGHRS and YFSETQ. V gave up 2 bases and J gave up 0 bases; unmatched junction bases: 19. There are 22 residues in the CDR3. The DNA of the CDR3 is TGCGCCAGCAGCTTCCCGTTGGGGACAACCGGGACAGGATACTCTGGGGCCAACGTCCTGACTTTC. Its translation: CASSFPLGTTGTGYSGANVLTF. Full variable domain (rest looked up from reference TRBV5-1 and TRBJ2-6): KAGVTQTPRYLIKTRGQQVTLSCSPISGHRSVSWYQQTPGQGLQFLFEYFSETQRNKGNFPGRFSGRQFSNSRSEMNVSTLELGDSALYLCASSFPLGTTGTGYSGANVLTFGAGSRLTVL.

The chain links TRBV28 to TRBJ2-7, with D possibly being TRBD2 (5 bases). The CDR3 is made up of 12 amino acids. The V end lost 6 bases, the J end lost 4 bases, and 10 bases lay between the germline ends. Germline V gene data show CDR1 as MDHEN and CDR2 as SYDVKM. CDR3 loop: CASSIGGYEQYF. DNA for the CDR3: TGTGCCAGCAGCATTGGAGGTTACGAGCAGTACTTC. Using reference TRBV28 and TRBJ2-7 for the parts outside the CDR3, the full variable domain is DVKVTQSSRYLVKRTGEKVFLECVQDMDHENMFWYRQDPGLGLRLIYFSYDVKMKEKGDIPEGYSVSREKKERFSLILESASTNQTSMYLCASSIGGYEQYFGPGTRLTVT.

The gene calls are TRBV20-1 and TRBJ2-7, with D possibly matching TRBD1 (5 bases). This CDR3 has 11 amino acids. Germline CDR1 reads DFQATT; CDR2 reads SNEGSKA (reference sequence). The V gene lost 6 bases and the J gene lost 4 bases, with 10 bases spanning the gap. The CDR3 DNA reads TGCAGTGCGCAGGGCACTTACGAGCAGTACTTC. Translation: CSAQGTYEQYF.

J is TRBJ1-2 and V is TRBV29-1; D is perhaps TRBD1 (5 bases). The V end lost 0 bases, the J end lost 0 bases, and 17 bases lay between the germline ends. The germline gives CDR1 SQVTM, CDR2 ANQGSEA. The CDR3 is 17 residues long. CDR3 sequence (DNA): TGCAGCGTTGAAGATCGAGGCAGGGTGTGGACTAACTATGGCTACACCTTC. Protein product: CSVEDRGRVWTNYGYTF.

The V gene is TRBV4-2, the J gene TRBJ2-7; 9 bases map to TRBD2. Germline CDR1 is LGHNA and CDR2 is YNFKEQ. After removal of 1 base from V and 3 bases from J, the junction contained 7 bases not matched to a gene. This CDR3 region has 16 residues. The CDR3 DNA reads TGTGCCAGCAGCCAAGCGAGTCGACTAGCGGACTACGAGCAGTACTTC. Translation: CASSQASRLADYEQYF.

The V and J genes are TRBV6-6 and TRBJ2-1; D perhaps matches TRBD2 (6 bases). V was trimmed by 7 bases and J by 7 bases, leaving 14 bases between them. Per the germline V gene, CDR1 is MNHNY and CDR2 is SVGAGI (reference sequence). The CDR3 extends over 13 amino acids. In nucleotides, the CDR3 is TGTGCCAGCACCGACTCCCGGGGGAATGAGCAGTTCTTC. Translated: CASTDSRGNEQFF.

CDR3 sequence reads: CASSSPRQGVRETQYF. The CDR3 DNA reads as TGTGCCAGCAGTTCGCCCCGACAGGGAGTCCGCGAGACCCAGTACTTC. The chain is built from TRBV28 and TRBJ2-5, with 7 bases lining up with TRBD1. Looked up from germline, CDR1 is MDHEN and CDR2 is SYDVKM. J gave up 5 bases and V 4 bases, and 13 bases lay outside the gene matches. The CDR3 spans 16 residues.

This sequence joins TRBV20-1 and TRBJ2-7; D remains unclear. Trimming removed 4 bases at V and 3 bases at J, with 7 bases between. The CDR3 has 11 amino acids. Germline assignment: CDR1 DFQATT and CDR2 SNEGSKA (reference sequence). The CDR3 DNA reads TGCAGTGCTATCAGGCTCTACGAGCAGTACTTC. Translation gives CSAIRLYEQYF.

A few counts support this clone. The identical CDR3 is also encoded by other nucleotide sequences in the sample. This chain connects TRBV18 to TRBJ2-7; TRBD1 matches at 10 bases. Per the germline V gene, CDR1 is KGHSH and CDR2 is LQKENI. The CDR3 is 14 residues long. V lost 3 bases to trimming and J lost 3 bases; unmatched junction nucleotides: 2. The CDR3 sequence is CASSPGTGDYEQYF. The CDR3 DNA reads TGTGCCAGCTCACCCGGGACAGGGGACTACGAGCAGTACTTC.

This chain uses TRBV4-3 with TRBJ2-1, with D tentatively TRBD1 (6 bases). Germline V lookup: CDR1 LGHNA, CDR2 YSLEER. CDR3 length: 16 amino acids. V lost 0 bases and J lost 3, with 12 bases in between. CDR3 region: CASSQDLRQVYNEQFF. DNA of the CDR3: TGCGCCAGCAGCCAAGACCTGCGACAGGTCTACAATGAGCAGTTCTTC.

This rearrangement joins TRBV29-1 to TRBJ2-5, with 11 bases fitting TRBD2. Trimming cost V 0 bases and J 4 bases; bases outside gene matches: 7. Germline CDR1 SQVTM, CDR2 ANQGSEA. The CDR3 runs 16 residues. The CDR3 sequence is CSVEEFRLAGRETQYF. In DNA form, the CDR3 reads TGCAGCGTTGAAGAGTTCCGACTAGCGGGACGAGAGACCCAGTACTTC.

The rearrangement uses TRBV30 and TRBJ2-7; 7 bases match TRBD1. Trimming removed 4 bases from V and 5 bases from J; junction bases left unmatched: 8. Per germline, CDR1 GTSNPN and CDR2 SVGIG (reference sequence). CDR3 length: 13 amino acids. The CDR3 loop is CAWNPGQTHEQYF. The CDR3, as DNA: TGTGCCTGGAACCCGGGACAGACCCACGAGCAGTACTTC.

CDR3 protein: CASSHTGTSGSYEQYF. The DNA for the CDR3 is TGCGCCAGCAGCCATACCGGGACTAGCGGCTCCTACGAGCAGTACTTC. The rearrangement joins TRBV5-1 to TRBJ2-7; TRBD2 aligns across 11 bases. With V trimmed by 4 bases and J by 0 bases, 6 bases remained unmatched. From germline, CDR1 is SGHRS and CDR2 YFSETQ. The CDR3 extends over 16 amino acids. The whole variable domain, filled in from reference TRBV5-1 and TRBJ2-7, reads KAGVTQTPRYLIKTRGQQVTLSCSPISGHRSVSWYQQTPGQGLQFLFEYFSETQRNKGNFPGRFSGRQFSNSRSEMNVSTLELGDSALYLCASSHTGTSGSYEQYFGPGTRLTVT.